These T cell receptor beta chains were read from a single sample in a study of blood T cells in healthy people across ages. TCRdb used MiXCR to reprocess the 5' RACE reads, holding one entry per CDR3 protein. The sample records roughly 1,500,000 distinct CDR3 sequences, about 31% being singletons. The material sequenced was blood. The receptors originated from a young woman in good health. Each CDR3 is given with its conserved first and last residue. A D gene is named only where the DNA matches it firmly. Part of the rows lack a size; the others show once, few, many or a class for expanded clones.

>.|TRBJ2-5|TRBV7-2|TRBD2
TGTGCCAGCAGCTTAGGTGTTTTGCGGGGGGGCTTAAACCAAGAGACCCAGTACTTC
CASSLGVLRGGLNQETQYF
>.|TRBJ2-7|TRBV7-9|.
TGTGCCAGCAGTTTAAGGAGCGACTACGAGCAGTACTTC
CASSLRSDYEQYF
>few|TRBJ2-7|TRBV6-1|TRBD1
TGTGCCAGCGGGGCAGGGGGCCAAGTCCACGAGCAGTACTTC
CASGAGGQVHEQYF
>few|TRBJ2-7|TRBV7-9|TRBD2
TGTGCCAGCAGTTCCCCCCCGACTAGCGGGAGGTACGAGCAGTACTTC
CASSSPPTSGRYEQYF
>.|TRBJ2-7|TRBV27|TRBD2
TGTGCCAGCAGGAAAGGGACTAGCGGGTTTGGCGAGCAGTACTTC
CASRKGTSGFGEQYF
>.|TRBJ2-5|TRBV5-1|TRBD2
TGCGCCAGCAGCTCCGGGGAGGGTGTGGGGGAGACCCAGTACTTC
CASSSGEGVGETQYF
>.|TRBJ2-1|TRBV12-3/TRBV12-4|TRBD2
TGTGCCAGCAGTCAGACTAGCGGGAGGACCTACAATGAGCAGTTCTTC
CASSQTSGRTYNEQFF
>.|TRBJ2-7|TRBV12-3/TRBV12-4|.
TGTGCCAGCAGCAAGGACAGCTACTCCTACGAGCAGTACTTC
CASSKDSYSYEQYF
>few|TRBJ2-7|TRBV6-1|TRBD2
TGTGCCAGCAGTTCATCGGCTAGCGGGAGTTACGAGCAGTACTTC
CASSSSASGSYEQYF
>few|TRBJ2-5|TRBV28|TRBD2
TGTGCCAGCAATGGGCTAGCGGGGTCGGGTCAAGAGACCCAGTACTTC
CASNGLAGSGQETQYF
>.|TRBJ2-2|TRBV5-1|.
TGCGCCAGCAGCTTGGGTTGGCGAGGCACCGGGGAGCTGTTTTTT
CASSLGWRGTGELFF
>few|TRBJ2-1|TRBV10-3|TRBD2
TGTGCCATCAGAGCGGGGGGTCAGTACAATGAGCAGTTCTTC
CAIRAGGQYNEQFF
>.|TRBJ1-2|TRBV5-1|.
TGCGCCAGCAGCTTGTTGGGAGAAAACTATGGCTGCACCTTC
CASSLLGENYGCTF
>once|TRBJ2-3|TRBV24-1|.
TGTGCCACCAGTGACACCGGGCCAAAGGAGTATTTT
CATSDTGPKEYF
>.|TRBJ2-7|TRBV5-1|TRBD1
TGCGCCAGCAGCTTGGCGGGACAGCAGCGCTACGAGCAGTACTTC
CASSLAGQQRYEQYF
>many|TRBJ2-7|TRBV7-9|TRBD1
TGTGCCAGCAGGTCCGGACAGGGGTCCTACGAGCAGTACTTC
CASRSGQGSYEQYF
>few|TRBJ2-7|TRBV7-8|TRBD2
TGTGCCAGCAGTATTACTAGCGGGAACTACGAGCAGTACTTC
CASSITSGNYEQYF
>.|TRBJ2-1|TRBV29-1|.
TGCAGCGTTGATTGGGGGATTGGCAATGAGCAGTTCTTC
CSVDWGIGNEQFF
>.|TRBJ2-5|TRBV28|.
TGTGCCAGCAAGGTTGGGTGGGCCGGAGAGACCCAGTACTTC
CASKVGWAGETQYF
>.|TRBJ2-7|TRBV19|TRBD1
TGTGCCAGTAGTAGTGGACAGGGAACCGGCGAGCAGTACTTC
CASSSGQGTGEQYF
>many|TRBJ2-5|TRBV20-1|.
TGCAGTGCTTGTGACAGGCTGGGGGCCCAGTACTTC
CSACDRLGAQYF
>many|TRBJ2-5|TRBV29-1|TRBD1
TGCAGCGTCTACCGGGGACAGGGGATCCAAGAGACCCAGTACTTC
CSVYRGQGIQETQYF
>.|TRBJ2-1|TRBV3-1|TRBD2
TGTGCCAGCAGTCCCGGGACCTTTATCGGGAGGTTATACAATGAGCAGTTCTTC
CASSPGTFIGRLYNEQFF
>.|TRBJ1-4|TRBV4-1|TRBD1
TGCGCCAGCAGCCAAGGAGACAGGGGGGGCGAAAAACTGTTTTTT
CASSQGDRGGEKLFF
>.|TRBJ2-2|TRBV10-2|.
TGCGCCAGCAGGGAGTACGTCACCGGGGAGCTGTTTTTT
CASREYVTGELFF
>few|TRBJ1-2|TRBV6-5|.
TGTGCCAGCAGTATAGACATGGTCTATGGCTACACCTTC
CASSIDMVYGYTF
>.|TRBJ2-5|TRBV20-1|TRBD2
TGCAGTGCCAGAACCCCGACTAGCGTTCGAGAGACCCAGTACTTC
CSARTPTSVRETQYF
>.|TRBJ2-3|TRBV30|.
TGTGCCTGGAGTGGAGCTGCCGCAGATACGCAGTATTTT
CAWSGAAADTQYF
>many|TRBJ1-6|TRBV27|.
TGTGCCAGCAGCTCCTATAATTCACCCCTCCACTTT
CASSSYNSPLHF
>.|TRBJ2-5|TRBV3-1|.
TGTGCCAGCAGCCAAGATTGGCGGGCCCAGTACTTC
CASSQDWRAQYF
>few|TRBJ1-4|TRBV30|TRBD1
TGTGCCTGGAACCCAGGGGGAGAAAAACTGTTTTTT
CAWNPGGEKLFF
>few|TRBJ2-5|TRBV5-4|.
TGTGCCAGCAGCTTGTCTTACGGGAACACCAGGGTCCAGTACTTC
CASSLSYGNTRVQYF
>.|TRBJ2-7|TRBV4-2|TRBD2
TGTGTCAGCAGCCAACGACTAGCGGGGCCCTACGAGCAGTACTTC
CVSSQRLAGPYEQYF
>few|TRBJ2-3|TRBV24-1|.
TGTGCCACCAGTGATTTAAGGGAAGGGTTCACAGATACGCAGTATTTT
CATSDLREGFTDTQYF
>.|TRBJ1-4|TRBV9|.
TGTGCCAGCAGCGTATCGGGGACGGGGAAAGGTGAAAAACTGTTTTTT
CASSVSGTGKGEKLFF
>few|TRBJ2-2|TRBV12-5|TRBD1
TGTGCTAGTAGGGGGCGCGACACCGGGGAGCTGTTTTTT
CASRGRDTGELFF
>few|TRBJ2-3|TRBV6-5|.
TGTGCCAGCAGTTACTCGACGGTGACAGATACGCAGTATTTT
CASSYSTVTDTQYF
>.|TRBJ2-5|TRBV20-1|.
TGCAGTGCTAGAAATAGTGGGTCAAACCAAGAGACCCAGTACTTC
CSARNSGSNQETQYF
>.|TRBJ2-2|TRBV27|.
TGTGCCAGCAGTTTACAGGGGACTGACACCGGGGAGCTGTTTTTT
CASSLQGTDTGELFF
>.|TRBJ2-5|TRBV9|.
TGTGCCAGCAGCGTAGGACCGCGAGAGACCCAGTACTTC
CASSVGPRETQYF